The 13 T cell receptor beta chains below all came from one sample that was sequenced in a study of cytomegalovirus exposure and HLA in healthy donors. The PCR ran on 60 Vbeta and 13 Jbeta primers. Profiling relied on immunoSEQ multiplex PCR, and the TCRdb table lists in-frame clones only, not all of them. The repertoire holds 30,000 to 40,000 clones, with around 60% as singletons. The sample taken for sequencing was PBMCs. These receptor sequences come from a man aged 50-59 years in good health and CMV-seropositive.

This chain connects TRBV20-1 to TRBJ2-3, with D unclear. Trimming removed 1 base at V and 10 bases at J, with 9 bases between. Germline CDR1 DFQATT, CDR2 SNEGSKA (reference sequence). The CDR3 totals 11 residues. The CDR3 DNA reads as TGCAGTGCTAGAGCAGGTCTCTCGCAGTATTTT. It yields the protein CSARAGLSQYF.

This chain connects TRBV6-5 to TRBJ2-1; D may be TRBD2 (5 bases). This CDR3 region has 10 residues. The V and J ends lost 8 bases and 6 bases respectively, with 5 bases between them. In germline, CDR1 is MNHEY, CDR2 SVGAGI. The CDR3: CASEGNEQFF. The DNA for the CDR3 is TGTGCCAGCGAGGGCAATGAGCAGTTCTTC.

This sequence joins TRBV5-4 and TRBJ2-5; tentatively, D is TRBD1 (5 bases). The CDR3 is 13 amino acids. Germline V CDR1 and CDR2: SGHNT, YYREEE (reference sequence). Between the trimmed V and J ends, which lost 1 base and 3 bases, there was a span of 7 bases. In DNA, the CDR3 is TGTGCCAGCAGCTTGCCCAGGGAAGAGACCCAGTACTTC. This gives the protein CASSLPREETQYF.

This sequence joins TRBV7-2 and TRBJ1-1, with 9 bases lining up with TRBD1. This CDR3 comprises 16 residues. V lost 1 base, J lost 6 bases, and 9 bases stayed unmatched. Looked up from germline, CDR1 is SGHTA and CDR2 is FQGNSA. CDR3 region: CASSLGITGGSSEAFF. CDR3 nucleotide sequence: TGTGCCAGCAGCTTAGGTATAACAGGGGGCTCATCTGAAGCTTTCTTT.

The rearrangement joins TRBV5-1 to TRBJ2-5, with D tentatively TRBD2 (5 bases). The germline V gene has CDR1 SGHRS and CDR2 YFSETQ. Trimming took 4 bases from V and 2 from J, leaving 12 bases between them. The CDR3 has 14 residues. The CDR3 coding sequence is TGCGCCAGCAGCCTTGGGAGTGTGCAAGAGACCCAGTACTTC. Translating it yields CASSLGSVQETQYF.

The V call is TRBV9, the J call TRBJ2-7; 8 nucleotides align to TRBD1. V was pared by 2 bases and J by 8 bases, with 12 bases of the junction left unmatched. This CDR3 comprises 15 residues. The germline CDR1 and CDR2 sequences are SGDLS and YYNGEE. CDR3 sequence reads: CASSVTGQGMLQQYF. The CDR3 bases are TGTGCCAGCAGCGTCACAGGACAGGGAATGTTGCAGCAGTACTTC.

This clone was observed a handful of times. This chain joins TRBV7-2 and TRBJ2-7; 7 bases align to TRBD1. Germline CDR1 and CDR2: SGHTA and FQGNSA. The V gene end was trimmed by 6 bases and the J gene end by 5 bases; junction bases not matched to a gene: 7. This CDR3 has 13 residues. CDR3 protein: CASRGTDYDEQYF. CDR3 DNA: TGTGCCAGCAGGGGGACAGATTATGACGAGCAGTACTTC.

Only a few counts were recorded for this clone. The gene calls are TRBV30 and TRBJ1-3, with D possibly being TRBD1 (5 bases). The germline V and J ends were trimmed by 3 bases and 5 bases, with 5 bases remaining between them. Germline assignment: CDR1 GTSNPN and CDR2 SVGIG (reference sequence). The CDR3 length is 11 residues. The CDR3 sequence: CAWRGRNTIYF. CDR3 in DNA: TGTGCCTGGAGGGGGCGAAACACCATATATTTT.

There are a few counts of this clone. The V gene is TRBV6-5, the J gene TRBJ2-5; 7 bases line up with TRBD1. Germline CDR1 and CDR2: MNHEY and SVGAGI. Unmatched junction bases numbered 8, after V lost 6 bases and J lost 10 bases. This CDR3 has 12 amino acids. CDR3 DNA sequence: TGTGCCAGCAGAGCACAGGGGATGGTCCAGTACTTC. Amino acids: CASRAQGMVQYF.

This chain joins TRBV27 and TRBJ2-7, with D maybe TRBD2 (6 bases). Germline V gene data show CDR1 as MNHEY and CDR2 as SMNVEV (reference sequence). V was pared by 3 bases and J by 2 bases, with 14 bases between. The CDR3 is 15 residues long. The CDR3 nucleotides are TGTGCCAGCAGTTTTGGGAGGAGTCTAACCTACGAGCAGTACTTC. Its translation is CASSFGRSLTYEQYF.

The table lists this clone with a count of one. The genes are TRBV4-3 and TRBJ2-7; D gene unclear. The CDR3 has 15 amino acids. CDR1 and CDR2 (germline): LGHNA, YSLEER. The V gene lost 4 bases and the J gene lost 1 base, with 14 bases spanning the gap. CDR3 sequence: CASSLSWSGSYEQYF. The CDR3 bases are TGCGCCAGCAGCCTTAGTTGGTCAGGTTCCTACGAGCAGTACTTC.

This sequence joins TRBV2 and TRBJ1-1, with 9 nucleotides matching TRBD1. Germline CDR1 and CDR2: SNHLY and FYNNEI. This CDR3 has 15 amino acids. With V trimmed by 7 bases and J by 4 bases, 10 bases remained unmatched. The CDR3 loop reads CASNAADRGVTEAFF. For the CDR3, the DNA is TGTGCCAGCAACGCGGCGGACAGGGGCGTCACTGAAGCTTTCTTT.

J is TRBJ2-5 and V is TRBV7-2; D is uncertain. CDR1 and CDR2 (germline): SGHTA, FQGNSA. This CDR3 has 13 amino acids. Trimming took 3 bases from V and 4 from J, leaving 9 bases between them. Written as DNA, the CDR3 is TGTGCCAGCAGCTTCCCTAGTATAGAGACCCAGTACTTC. It codes for CASSFPSIETQYF.